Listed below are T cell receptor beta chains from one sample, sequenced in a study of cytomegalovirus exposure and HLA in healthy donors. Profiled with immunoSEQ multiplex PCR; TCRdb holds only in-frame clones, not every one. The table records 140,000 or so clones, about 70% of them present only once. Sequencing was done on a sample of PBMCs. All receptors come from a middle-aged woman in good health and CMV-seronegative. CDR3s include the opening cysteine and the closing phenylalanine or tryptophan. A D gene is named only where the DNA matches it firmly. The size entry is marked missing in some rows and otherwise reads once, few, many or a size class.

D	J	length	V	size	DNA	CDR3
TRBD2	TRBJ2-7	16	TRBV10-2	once	TGCGCCAGCAGTGAGTTGACTAGCGGGAACTCCTACGAGCAGTACTTC	CASSELTSGNSYEQYF
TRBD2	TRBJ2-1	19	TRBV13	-	TGTGCCAGCAGCCAGCTGAGCCTTATGGCGGGGGGAGAGTCCAATGAGCAGTTCTTC	CASSQLSLMAGGESNEQFF
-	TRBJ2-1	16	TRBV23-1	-	TGCGCCAGCAGTCACCCGGACACGAGCTCCTACAATGAGCAGTTCTTC	CASSHPDTSSYNEQFF
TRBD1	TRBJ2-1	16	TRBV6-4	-	TGTGCCAGCAGTGACACCCCGGGACAGGGGTGGGGTGAGCAGTTCTTC	CASSDTPGQGWGEQFF
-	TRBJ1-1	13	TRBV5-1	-	TGCGCCAGCACCACCCCGGGGGGCACTGAAGCTTTCTTT	CASTTPGGTEAFF
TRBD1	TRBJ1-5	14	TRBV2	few	TGTGCCAGCAGCAGACAGGGAGAGGATCAGCCCCAGCATTTT	CASSRQGEDQPQHF
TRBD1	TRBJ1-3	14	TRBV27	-	TGTGCCAGCAGCAGGGGACAGTCTGGAAACACCATATATTTT	CASSRGQSGNTIYF
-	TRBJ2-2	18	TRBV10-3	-	TGTGCCACCAGGGGAGGGGCTAGCGGCGTAGCGAACACCGGGGAGCTGTTTTTT	CATRGGASGVANTGELFF
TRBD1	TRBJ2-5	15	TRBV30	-	TGTGCCTGGAGCCGGAAGGGGGCCGGGGTAAAGACCCAGTACTTC	CAWSRKGAGVKTQYF
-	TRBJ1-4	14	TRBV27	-	TGTGCCAGCAGTTGGGGGGTTACTAATGAAAAACTGCTTTTT	CASSWGVTNEKLLF
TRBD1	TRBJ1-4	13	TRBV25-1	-	TGTGCCAGCACGGGACAGACTAATGAAAAACTGTTTTTT	CASTGQTNEKLFF
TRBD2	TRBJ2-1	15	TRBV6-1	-	TGTGCCAGCACGTACGGGACTAGCCCCGGCAATGAGCAGTTCTTC	CASTYGTSPGNEQFF
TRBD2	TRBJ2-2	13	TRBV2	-	TGTGCCGGCAGCGCGACTAGCAGCGGGGAGCTGTTTTTT	CAGSATSSGELFF
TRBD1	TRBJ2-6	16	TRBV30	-	TGTGCCTGGAGTCTCCAGGGGGCGAACGGGGCCAACGTCCTGACTTTC	CAWSLQGANGANVLTF
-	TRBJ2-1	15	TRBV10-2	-	TGCGCCAGCAGTGAGCCGACACCGGGGAGCAATGAGCAGTTCTTC	CASSEPTPGSNEQFF
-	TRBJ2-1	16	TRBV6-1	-	TGTGCCAGCAGTGAAAATTCGGGAGTGTATTACAATGAGCAGTTCTTC	CASSENSGVYYNEQFF
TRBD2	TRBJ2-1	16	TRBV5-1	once	TGCGCCAGCAGCTTTGGGCTAGCGGGAGATGTGGATGAGCAGTTCTTC	CASSFGLAGDVDEQFF
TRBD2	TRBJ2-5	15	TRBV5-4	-	TGTGCCAGCAGTTTTCAGACTAGCGGCCAAGAGACCCAGTACTTC	CASSFQTSGQETQYF
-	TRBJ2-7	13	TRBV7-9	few	TGTGCCAGCAGCCACAGGGTCTCCTACGAGCAGTACTTC	CASSHRVSYEQYF
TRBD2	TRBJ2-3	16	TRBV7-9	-	TGTGCCAGCAGCTCCCGGACTAGCGGGAGTACAGATACGCAGTATTTT	CASSSRTSGSTDTQYF
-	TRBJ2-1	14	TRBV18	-	TGTGCCAGCTCACCAGAAAGAGAGGTCGGTGAGCAGTTCTTC	CASSPEREVGEQFF
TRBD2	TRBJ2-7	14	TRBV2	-	TGTGCCAGCGCTCGGGGGGGGCCCCTTAACGAGCAGTACTTC	CASARGGPLNEQYF
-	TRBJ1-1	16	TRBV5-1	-	TGCGCCAGCAGGGAAGCGTTCGGAGGCCGCGACACTGAAGCTTTCTTT	CASREAFGGRDTEAFF
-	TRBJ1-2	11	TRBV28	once	TGTGCCAGCAGTTACTTATATGGCTACACCTTC	CASSYLYGYTF